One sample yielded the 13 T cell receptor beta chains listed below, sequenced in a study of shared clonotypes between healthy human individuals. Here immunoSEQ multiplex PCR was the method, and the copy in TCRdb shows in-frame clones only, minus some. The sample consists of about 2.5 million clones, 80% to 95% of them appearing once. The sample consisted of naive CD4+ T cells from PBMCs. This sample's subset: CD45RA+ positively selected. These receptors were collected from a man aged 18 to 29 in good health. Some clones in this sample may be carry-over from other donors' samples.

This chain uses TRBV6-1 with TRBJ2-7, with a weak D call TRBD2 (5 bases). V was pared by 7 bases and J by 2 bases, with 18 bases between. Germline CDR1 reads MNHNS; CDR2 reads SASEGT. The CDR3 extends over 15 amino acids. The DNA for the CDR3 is TGTGCCAGCACCCCCTCAGGTTTCGGGGCCTACGAGCAGTACTTC. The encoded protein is CASTPSGFGAYEQYF.

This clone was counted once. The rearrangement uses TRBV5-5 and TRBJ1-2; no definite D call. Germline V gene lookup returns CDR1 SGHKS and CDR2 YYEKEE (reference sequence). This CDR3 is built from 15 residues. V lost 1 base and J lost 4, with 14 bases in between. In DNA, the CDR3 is TGTGCCAGCAGCTTGTGGTCGGGTTTCGGCTATGGCTACACCTTC. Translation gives CASSLWSGFGYGYTF. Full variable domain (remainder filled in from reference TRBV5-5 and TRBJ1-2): DAGVTQSPTHLIKTRGQQVTLRCSPISGHKSVSWYQQVLGQGPQFIFQYYEKEERGRGNFPDRFSARQFPNYSSELNVNALLLGDSALYLCASSLWSGFGYGYTFGSGTRLTVV.

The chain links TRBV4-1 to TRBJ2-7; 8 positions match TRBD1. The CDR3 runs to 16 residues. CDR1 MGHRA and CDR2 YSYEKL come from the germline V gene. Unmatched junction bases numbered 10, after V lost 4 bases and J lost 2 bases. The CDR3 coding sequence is TGCGCCAGCAGCCGACCGAATCCAGGGGGCACCTACGAGCAGTACTTC. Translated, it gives CASSRPNPGGTYEQYF.

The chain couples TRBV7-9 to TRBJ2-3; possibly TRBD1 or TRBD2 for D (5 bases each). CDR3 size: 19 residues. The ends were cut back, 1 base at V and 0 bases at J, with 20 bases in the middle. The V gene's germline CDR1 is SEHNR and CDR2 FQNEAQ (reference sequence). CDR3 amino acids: CASSLDLSWGRRSTDTQYF. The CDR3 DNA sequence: TGTGCCAGCAGCTTAGATTTGTCGTGGGGACGCCGAAGCACAGATACGCAGTATTTT.

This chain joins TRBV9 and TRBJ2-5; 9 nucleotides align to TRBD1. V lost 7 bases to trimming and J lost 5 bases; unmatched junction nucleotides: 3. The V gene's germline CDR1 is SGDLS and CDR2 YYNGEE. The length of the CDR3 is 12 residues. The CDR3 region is CASGQGLETQYF. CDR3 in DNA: TGTGCCAGCGGACAGGGGTTGGAGACCCAGTACTTC.

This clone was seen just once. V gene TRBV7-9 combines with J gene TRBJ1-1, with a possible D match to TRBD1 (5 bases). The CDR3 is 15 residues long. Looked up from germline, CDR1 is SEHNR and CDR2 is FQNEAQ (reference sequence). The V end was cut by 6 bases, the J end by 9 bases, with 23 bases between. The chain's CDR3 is CASSSSAFGGKKAFF. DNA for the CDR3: TGTGCCAGCAGTTCTAGTGCTTTCGGGGGAAAAAAAGCTTTCTTT.

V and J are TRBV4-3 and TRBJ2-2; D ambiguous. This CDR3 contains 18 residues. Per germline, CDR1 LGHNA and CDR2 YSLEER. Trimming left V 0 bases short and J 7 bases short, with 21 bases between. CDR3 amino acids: CASSQEPVGVSANGELFF. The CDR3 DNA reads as TGCGCCAGCAGCCAAGAGCCGGTCGGCGTCAGTGCCAACGGGGAGCTGTTTTTT.

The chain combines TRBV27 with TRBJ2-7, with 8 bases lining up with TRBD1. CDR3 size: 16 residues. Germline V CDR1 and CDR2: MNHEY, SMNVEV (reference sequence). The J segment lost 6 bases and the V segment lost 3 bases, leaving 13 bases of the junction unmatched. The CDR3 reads CASSFSPGTGSLEQYF. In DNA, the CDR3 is TGTGCCAGCAGTTTTAGCCCCGGGACAGGATCGCTCGAGCAGTACTTC.

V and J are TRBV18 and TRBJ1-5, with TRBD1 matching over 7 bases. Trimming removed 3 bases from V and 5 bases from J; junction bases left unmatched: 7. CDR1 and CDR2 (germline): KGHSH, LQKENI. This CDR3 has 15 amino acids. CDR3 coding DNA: TGTGCCAGCTCACCTGGAACAGGGGTCGATCAGCCCCAGCATTTT. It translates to CASSPGTGVDQPQHF.

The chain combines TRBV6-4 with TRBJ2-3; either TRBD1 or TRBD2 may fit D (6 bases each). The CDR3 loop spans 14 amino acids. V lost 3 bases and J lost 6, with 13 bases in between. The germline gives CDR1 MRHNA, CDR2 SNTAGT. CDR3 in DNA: TGTGCCAGCAGTGAAGGGAAAGGGGGGGATACGCAGTATTTT. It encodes CASSEGKGGDTQYF.

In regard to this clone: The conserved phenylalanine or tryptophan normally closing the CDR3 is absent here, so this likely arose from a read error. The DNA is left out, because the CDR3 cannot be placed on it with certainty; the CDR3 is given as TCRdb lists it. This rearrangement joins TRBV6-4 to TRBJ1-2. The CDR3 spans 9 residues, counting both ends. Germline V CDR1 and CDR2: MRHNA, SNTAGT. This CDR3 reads CASSDSSPP.

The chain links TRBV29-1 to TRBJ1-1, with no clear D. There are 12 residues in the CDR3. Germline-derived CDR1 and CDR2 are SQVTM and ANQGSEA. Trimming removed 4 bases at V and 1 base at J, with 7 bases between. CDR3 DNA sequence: TGCAGCGTTGCACGGGAGAACACTGAAGCTTTCTTT. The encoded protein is CSVARENTEAFF. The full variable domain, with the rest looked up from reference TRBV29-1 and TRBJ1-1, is SAVISQKPSRDICQRGTSLTIQCQVDSQVTMMFWYRQQPGQSLTLIATANQGSEATYESGFVIDKFPISRPNLTFSTLTVSNMSPEDSSIYLCSVARENTEAFFGQGTRLTVV.

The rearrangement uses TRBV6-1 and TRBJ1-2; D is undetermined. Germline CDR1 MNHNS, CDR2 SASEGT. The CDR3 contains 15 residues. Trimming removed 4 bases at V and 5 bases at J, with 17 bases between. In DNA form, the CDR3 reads TGTGCCAGCAGTGCCCCGCAGCCTCTTGGGTATGGCTACACCTTC. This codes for CASSAPQPLGYGYTF.